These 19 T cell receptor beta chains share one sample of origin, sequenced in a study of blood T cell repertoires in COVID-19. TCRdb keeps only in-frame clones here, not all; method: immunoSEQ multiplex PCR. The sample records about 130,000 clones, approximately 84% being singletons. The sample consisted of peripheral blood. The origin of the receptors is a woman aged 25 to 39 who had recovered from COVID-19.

The CDR3 DNA follows: TGTGCCAGTAGTATTCAGGGACTTGACACTGAAGCTTTCTTT. Translating it yields CASSIQGLDTEAFF. The chain couples TRBV19 to TRBJ1-1; a possible D gene is TRBD1 (5 bases). This CDR3 has 14 residues. Trimming removed 3 bases from V and 3 bases from J, with 11 bases in between. Germline V CDR1 and CDR2: LNHDA, SQIVND (reference sequence).

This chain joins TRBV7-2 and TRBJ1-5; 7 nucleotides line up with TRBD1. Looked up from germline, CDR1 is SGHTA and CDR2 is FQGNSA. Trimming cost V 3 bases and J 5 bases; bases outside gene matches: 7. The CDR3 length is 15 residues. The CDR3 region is CASSLHRGSYQPQHF. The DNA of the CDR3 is TGTGCCAGCAGCTTGCACAGGGGTAGTTATCAGCCCCAGCATTTT.

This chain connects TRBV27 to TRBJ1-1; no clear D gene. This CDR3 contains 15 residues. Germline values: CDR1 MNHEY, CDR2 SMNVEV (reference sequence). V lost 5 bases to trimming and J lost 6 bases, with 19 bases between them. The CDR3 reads CASSETRRVFAEAFF. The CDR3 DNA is TGTGCCAGCAGTGAGACAAGGCGGGTTTTCGCTGAAGCTTTCTTT.

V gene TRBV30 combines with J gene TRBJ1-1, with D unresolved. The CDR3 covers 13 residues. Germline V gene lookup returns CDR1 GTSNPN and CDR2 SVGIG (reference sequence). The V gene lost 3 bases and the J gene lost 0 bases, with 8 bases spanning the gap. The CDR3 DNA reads TGTGCCTGGAGCCTAAAGTTGAACACTGAAGCTTTCTTT. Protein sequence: CAWSLKLNTEAFF.

The DNA of the CDR3 is TGTGCCAGCAGCCAAGATGGAGACGGGACCCAGTACTTC. This gives the protein CASSQDGDGTQYF. The chain has TRBV4-2 and TRBJ2-5; D is unclear. The V gene lost 0 bases and the J gene lost 7 bases, with 9 bases spanning the gap. Germline CDR1 reads LGHNA; CDR2 reads YNFKEQ. CDR3 length equals 13 residues.

The CDR3 nucleotides are TGTGCCAGCAGCGTACGCTCTAGTAGTGCCCCCCCCGGGGAGCTGTTTTTT. This codes for CASSVRSSSAPPGELFF. J is TRBJ2-2 and V is TRBV9; D gene ambiguous. This CDR3 is 17 amino acids long. V lost 1 base to trimming and J lost 6 bases, with 19 bases between them. Germline V gives CDR1 SGDLS, CDR2 YYNGEE.

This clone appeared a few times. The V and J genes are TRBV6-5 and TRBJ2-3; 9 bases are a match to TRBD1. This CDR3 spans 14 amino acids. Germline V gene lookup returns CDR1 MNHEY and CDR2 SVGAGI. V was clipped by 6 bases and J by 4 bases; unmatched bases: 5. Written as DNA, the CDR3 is TGTGCCAGCAGAACAGGGGGCCGGGCAGATACGCAGTATTTT. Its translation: CASRTGGRADTQYF.

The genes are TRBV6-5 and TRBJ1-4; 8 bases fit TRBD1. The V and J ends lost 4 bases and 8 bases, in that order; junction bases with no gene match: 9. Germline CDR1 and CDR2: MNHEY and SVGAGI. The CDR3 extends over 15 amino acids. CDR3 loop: CASSFLTGADEKLFF. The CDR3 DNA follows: TGTGCCAGCAGTTTCCTGACAGGGGCCGACGAAAAACTGTTTTTT.

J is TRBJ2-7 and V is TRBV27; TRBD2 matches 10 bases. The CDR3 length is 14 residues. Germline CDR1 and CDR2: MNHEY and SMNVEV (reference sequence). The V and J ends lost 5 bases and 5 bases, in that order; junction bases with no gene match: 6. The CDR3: CASSPSGSGNEQYF. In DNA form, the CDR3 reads TGTGCCAGCAGTCCTAGCGGGAGTGGCAACGAGCAGTACTTC.

The CDR3 DNA follows: TGTGCCAGCACCCCTGGGGGAGGGAACACCGGGGAGCTGTTTTTT. Amino acid sequence: CASTPGGGNTGELFF. J is TRBJ2-2 and V is TRBV5-6; D is possibly TRBD2 (6 bases). Germline V CDR1 and CDR2: SGHDT, YYEEEE. Trimming took 6 bases from V and 1 from J, leaving 13 bases between them. The CDR3 totals 15 residues.

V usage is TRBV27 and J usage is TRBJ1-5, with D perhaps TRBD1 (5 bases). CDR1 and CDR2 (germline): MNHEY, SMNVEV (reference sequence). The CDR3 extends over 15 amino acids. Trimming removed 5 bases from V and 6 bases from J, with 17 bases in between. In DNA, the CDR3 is TGTGCCAGCAGTGAGATTAAAGGGGCTCTTCAGCCCCAGCATTTT. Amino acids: CASSEIKGALQPQHF.

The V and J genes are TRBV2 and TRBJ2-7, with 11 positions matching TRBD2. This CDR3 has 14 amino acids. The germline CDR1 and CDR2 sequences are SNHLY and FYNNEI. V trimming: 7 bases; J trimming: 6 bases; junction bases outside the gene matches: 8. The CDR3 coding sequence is TGTGCCAGCAACGGATGGACTAGCGGGCTCGAGCAGTACTTC. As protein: CASNGWTSGLEQYF.

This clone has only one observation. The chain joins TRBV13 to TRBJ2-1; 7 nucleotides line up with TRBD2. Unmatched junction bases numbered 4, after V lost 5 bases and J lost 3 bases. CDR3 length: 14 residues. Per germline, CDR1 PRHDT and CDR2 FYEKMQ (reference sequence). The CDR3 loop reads CASSTGGGYNEQFF. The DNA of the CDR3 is TGTGCCAGCAGCACCGGCGGGGGCTACAATGAGCAGTTCTTC.

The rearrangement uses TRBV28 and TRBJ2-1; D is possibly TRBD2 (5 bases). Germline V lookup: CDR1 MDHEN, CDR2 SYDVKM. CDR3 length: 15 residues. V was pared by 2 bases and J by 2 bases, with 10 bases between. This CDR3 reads CASSLRSGTYNEQFF. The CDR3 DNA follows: TGTGCCAGCAGTTTAAGAAGCGGAACCTACAATGAGCAGTTCTTC.

For the CDR3, the DNA is TGTGCCAGCAGTTACACGGGGACAGGGGGCGAAGGCTACACCTTC. It specifies CASSYTGTGGEGYTF. J is TRBJ1-2 and V is TRBV6-2 or TRBV6-3; 12 positions agree with TRBD1. This CDR3 region has 15 residues. V shed 2 bases, J shed 8 bases, and the junction held 6 bases outside the gene matches. CDR1 and CDR2 from the germline V gene are MNHEY and SVGEGT.

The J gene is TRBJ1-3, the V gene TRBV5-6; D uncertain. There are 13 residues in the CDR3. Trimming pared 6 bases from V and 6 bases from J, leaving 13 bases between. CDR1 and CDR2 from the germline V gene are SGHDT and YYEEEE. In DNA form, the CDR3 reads TGTGCCAGCACACCCCGGGGAGTAAACACCATATATTTT. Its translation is CASTPRGVNTIYF.

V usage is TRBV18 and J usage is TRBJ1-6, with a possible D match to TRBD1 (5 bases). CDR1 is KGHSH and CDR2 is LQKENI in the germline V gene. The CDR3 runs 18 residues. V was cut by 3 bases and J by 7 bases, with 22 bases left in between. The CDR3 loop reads CASSPDLTGLGGNSPLHF. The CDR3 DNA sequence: TGTGCCAGCTCACCCGATCTAACGGGGTTGGGGGGGAATTCACCCCTCCACTTT.

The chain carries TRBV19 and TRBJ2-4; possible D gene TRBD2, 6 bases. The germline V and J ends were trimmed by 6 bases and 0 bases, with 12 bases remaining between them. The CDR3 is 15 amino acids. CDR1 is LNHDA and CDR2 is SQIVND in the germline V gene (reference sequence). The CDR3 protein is CASRSGDLAKNIQYF. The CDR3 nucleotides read TGTGCCAGTAGGTCGGGGGACCTAGCCAAAAACATTCAGTACTTC. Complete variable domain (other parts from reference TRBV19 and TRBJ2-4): DGGITQSPKYLFRKEGQNVTLSCEQNLNHDAMYWYRQDPGQGLRLIYYSQIVNDFQKGDIAEGYSVSREKKESFPLTVTSAQKNPTAFYLCASRSGDLAKNIQYFGAGTRLSVL.

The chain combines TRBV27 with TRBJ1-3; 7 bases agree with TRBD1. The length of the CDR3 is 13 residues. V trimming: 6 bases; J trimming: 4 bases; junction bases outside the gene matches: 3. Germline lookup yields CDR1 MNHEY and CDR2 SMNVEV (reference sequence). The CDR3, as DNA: TGTGCCAGCAGCCCGGACAGGGGAAACACCATATATTTT. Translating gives CASSPDRGNTIYF.